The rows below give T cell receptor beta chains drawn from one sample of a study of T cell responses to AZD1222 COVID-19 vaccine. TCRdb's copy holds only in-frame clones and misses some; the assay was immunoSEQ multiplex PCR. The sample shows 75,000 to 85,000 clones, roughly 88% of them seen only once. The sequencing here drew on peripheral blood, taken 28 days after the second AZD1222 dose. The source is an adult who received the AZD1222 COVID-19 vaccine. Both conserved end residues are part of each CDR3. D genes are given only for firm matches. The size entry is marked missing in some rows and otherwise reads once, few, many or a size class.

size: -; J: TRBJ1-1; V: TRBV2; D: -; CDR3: CASSTGQNTEAFF; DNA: TGTGCCAGCAGTACGGGGCAGAACACTGAAGCTTTCTTT
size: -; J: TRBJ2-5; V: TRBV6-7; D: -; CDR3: CASSTGVQETQYF; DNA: TGTGCCAGCAGTACTGGGGTACAAGAGACCCAGTACTTC
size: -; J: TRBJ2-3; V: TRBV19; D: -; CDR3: CASSLQGGSTDTQYF; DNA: TGTGCCAGTAGTCTCCAGGGTGGTAGCACAGATACGCAGTATTTT
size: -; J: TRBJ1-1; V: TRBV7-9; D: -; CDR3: CALGENTEAFF; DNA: TGTGCCCTGGGCGAGAACACTGAAGCTTTCTTT
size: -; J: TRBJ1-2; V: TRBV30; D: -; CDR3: CAWRARSGYGYTF; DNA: TGTGCCTGGAGGGCCAGGTCCGGCTATGGCTACACCTTC
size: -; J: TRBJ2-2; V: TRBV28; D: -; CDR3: CASSLGGTPRELFF; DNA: TGTGCCAGCAGTTTAGGAGGGACCCCCAGGGAGCTGTTTTTT
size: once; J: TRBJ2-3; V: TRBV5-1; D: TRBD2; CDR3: CASSLAPAGGPGKNTDTQYF; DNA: TGCGCCAGCAGCTTGGCCCCAGCGGGGGGGCCGGGAAAAAACACAGATACGCAGTATTTT
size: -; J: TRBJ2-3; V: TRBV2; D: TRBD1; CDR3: CASSLQGDTDTQYF; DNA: TGTGCCAGCAGTCTACAGGGGGACACAGATACGCAGTATTTT
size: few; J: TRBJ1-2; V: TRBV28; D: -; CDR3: CASSLSTSETEFYGYTF; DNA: TGTGCCAGCAGTTTATCAACCTCTGAAACAGAATTCTATGGCTACACCTTC
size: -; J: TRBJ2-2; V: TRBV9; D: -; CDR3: CASSPQVTGELFF; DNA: TGTGCCAGCAGCCCCCAGGTGACCGGGGAGCTGTTTTTT
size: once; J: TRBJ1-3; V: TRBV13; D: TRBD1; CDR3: CASSPDRADGNTIYF; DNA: TGTGCCAGCAGTCCGGACAGGGCTGATGGAAACACCATATATTTT
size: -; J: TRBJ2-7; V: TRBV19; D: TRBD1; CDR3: CASRGTTGTYEQYF; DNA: TGTGCCAGTAGGGGGACGACAGGGACCTACGAGCAGTACTTC
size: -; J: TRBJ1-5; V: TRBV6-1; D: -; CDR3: CASSELGGPNSNQPQHF; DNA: TGTGCCAGCAGTGAGTTGGGGGGTCCTAATAGCAATCAGCCCCAGCATTTT
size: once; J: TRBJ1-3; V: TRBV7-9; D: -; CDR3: CASSLGRTASGNTIYF; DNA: TGTGCCAGCAGCTTAGGGAGGACAGCCTCTGGAAACACCATATATTTT
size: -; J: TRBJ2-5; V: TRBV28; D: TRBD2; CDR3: CASTNRVAGEGTQYF; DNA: TGTGCCAGCACCAATCGGGTAGCGGGGGAGGGGACCCAGTACTTC
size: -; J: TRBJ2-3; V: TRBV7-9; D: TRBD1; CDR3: CASSLDGTDTDTQYF; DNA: TGTGCCAGCAGCTTAGATGGGACAGACACAGATACGCAGTATTTT
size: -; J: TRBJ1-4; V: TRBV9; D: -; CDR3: CASSSGLTNEKLFF; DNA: TGTGCCAGCAGCTCGGGGTTAACTAATGAAAAACTGTTTTTT
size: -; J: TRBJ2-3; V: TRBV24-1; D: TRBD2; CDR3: CATSEIGLAGRADTQYF; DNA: TGTGCCACCAGTGAGATCGGACTAGCGGGCAGGGCAGATACGCAGTATTTT
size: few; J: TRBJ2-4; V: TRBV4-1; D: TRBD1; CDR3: CASSPPGQGKNIQYF; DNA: TGCGCCAGCAGCCCCCCTGGACAGGGGAAAAACATTCAGTACTTC
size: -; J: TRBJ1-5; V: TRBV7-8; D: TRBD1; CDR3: CASSFRDREMVRNQPQHF; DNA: TGTGCCAGCAGCTTCAGGGACAGGGAGATGGTACGCAATCAGCCCCAGCATTTT
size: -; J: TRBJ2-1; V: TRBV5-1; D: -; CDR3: CASSWQVIGVNEQFF; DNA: TGCGCCAGCAGCTGGCAGGTGATCGGTGTCAATGAGCAGTTCTTC
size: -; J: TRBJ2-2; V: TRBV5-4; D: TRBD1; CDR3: CASSLAGGSGELFF; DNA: TGTGCCAGCAGCTTGGCAGGGGGCTCCGGGGAGCTGTTTTTT
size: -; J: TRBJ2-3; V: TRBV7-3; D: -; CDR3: CASSWPLGTQYF; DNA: TGTGCCAGCAGCTGGCCTCTAGGGACGCAGTATTTT